The T cell receptor beta chain described here comes from a study of molecular identifiers for immune sequencing clone quantification. For the study at large: The replicates split RNA from about 19,000 or 110,000 naive CD8 cells five ways and sequenced four.

CDR1 and CDR2 from the germline V gene are SGHAT and FQNNGV. CDR3 length: 15 residues. Trimming removed 2 bases at V and 5 bases at J, with 13 bases between. TCRdb itself ran the PCR reads through MiXCR, one entry per CDR3 protein. The profile covers about 630,000 distinct CDR3 sequences, with about 25% appearing a single time and 0.7% to 0.95% taken by the ten largest. On this clonotype: It may be a read error: a sequence one base away is much more abundant.

Libraries of naive CD8 cells were prepared from around 18,000 to 910,000 sorted cells using 10%, 30% or 50% RNA. In the sort, naive CD8 T cells were defined as CD8+CD4-CCR7+CD45RA+. The receptor's source is a human donor in good health. Some libraries in this study had Jurkat cell RNA spiked in. This chain joins TRBV11-2 and TRBJ2-4; D is ambiguous. The material sequenced was naive CD8+ T cells from blood, with Jurkat cell RNA spiked in. Regarding subset: FACS-sorted CD8+CD4-CCR7+CD45RA+ naive T cells. This CDR3 is CASSLNSRFENIQYF. CDR3 DNA sequence: TGTGCCAGCAGCTTAAATTCCAGGTTTGAAAACATTCAGTACTTC.